The 14 T cell receptor beta chains below come from one sample, sequenced in a study of blood T cell repertoires in COVID-19. Here immunoSEQ multiplex PCR was the method, and the copy in TCRdb shows in-frame clones only, minus some. The table shows about 56,000 clones, with more than 70% occurring only once. Sequencing was done on a sample of peripheral blood. The receptors were sampled from a man between 60 and 75 years old with COVID-19, enrolled during active disease.

This clone has just a few counts. The chain joins TRBV30 to TRBJ1-3; weak D call: TRBD1 (5 bases). V dropped 0 bases and J dropped 3 bases, with 15 bases sitting between them. This CDR3 is built from 16 residues. Germline V lookup: CDR1 GTSNPN, CDR2 SVGIG (reference sequence). CDR3 loop: CAWSVLLTVGGNTIYF. CDR3 sequence (DNA): TGTGCCTGGAGTGTACTTTTGACAGTAGGTGGAAACACCATATATTTT. The full variable domain, in which reference TRBV30 and TRBJ1-3 provide the parts outside the CDR3, is SQTIHQWPATLVQPVGSPLSLECTVEGTSNPNLYWYRQAAGRGLQLLFYSVGIGQISSEVPQNLSASRPQDRQFILSSKKLLLSDSGFYLCAWSVLLTVGGNTIYFGEGSWLTVV.

CDR3 coding DNA: TGTGCCAGCTCACCAGCAGGGGGCGAAGCTAACTATGGCTACACCTTC. Translating gives CASSPAGGEANYGYTF. The chain uses TRBV18 and TRBJ1-2; TRBD1 agrees at 8 bases. V shed 2 bases, J shed 0 bases, and the junction held 5 bases outside the gene matches. The CDR3 has 16 amino acids. The germline CDR1 and CDR2 sequences are KGHSH and LQKENI.

V gene TRBV19 combines with J gene TRBJ2-1, with D possibly being TRBD2 (5 bases). Germline CDR1 is LNHDA and CDR2 is SQIVND (reference sequence). With 6 bases removed from V and 8 bases from J, the gap between germline ends came to 14 bases. The CDR3 is 13 amino acids. This CDR3 is CASRNLAGDEQFF. In DNA form, the CDR3 reads TGTGCCAGTAGAAATCTAGCTGGGGATGAGCAGTTCTTC.

This rearrangement joins TRBV5-4 to TRBJ2-2; 7 nucleotides align to TRBD2. Germline V gives CDR1 SGHNT, CDR2 YYREEE (reference sequence). After removal of 3 bases from V and 0 bases from J, the junction contained 5 bases not matched to a gene. This CDR3 has 16 residues. The CDR3 coding sequence is TGTGCCAGCAGCTCACGCGGGGGTGCGAACACCGGGGAGCTGTTTTTT. Translated, it gives CASSSRGGANTGELFF.

The CDR3 loop is CASSSIRLAVSGEQYF. DNA for the CDR3: TGTGCCAGCAGCTCCATCCGCTTAGCGGTTTCCGGCGAGCAGTACTTC. This chain joins TRBV11-2 and TRBJ2-7; weak D call: TRBD2 (6 bases). Trimming left V 4 bases short and J 6 bases short, with 22 bases between. CDR3 length: 16 amino acids. In germline, CDR1 is SGHAT, CDR2 FQNNGV.

This clone was recorded once. The DNA of the CDR3 is TGTGCCAGCAGCTTGGCCGCAGGGGTCCGCTTCAACACTGAAGCTTTCTTT. Residues: CASSLAAGVRFNTEAFF. The chain couples TRBV5-6 to TRBJ1-1, with TRBD1 as a possible D gene (6 bases). This CDR3 comprises 17 residues. CDR1 is SGHDT and CDR2 is YYEEEE in the germline V gene. The V gene lost 0 bases and the J gene lost 2 bases, with 17 bases spanning the gap.

V and J are TRBV6-5 and TRBJ1-4, with TRBD1 identical over 7 bases. The CDR3 has 14 amino acids. V shed 7 bases and J 4 bases; nucleotides not matched to a gene: 6. Germline CDR1 is MNHEY and CDR2 is SVGAGI. CDR3 amino acids: CASTSGQINEKLFF. The CDR3, as DNA: TGTGCCAGCACTTCGGGACAGATTAATGAAAAACTGTTTTTT.

The J gene is TRBJ1-4, the V gene TRBV11-2; D unclear. The ends were cut back, 4 bases at V and 5 bases at J, with 5 bases in the middle. CDR1 and CDR2 from the germline V gene are SGHAT and FQNNGV. The CDR3 extends over 12 amino acids. CDR3 loop: CASSSLNEKLFF. CDR3 nucleotides: TGTGCCAGCAGCTCCCTAAATGAAAAACTGTTTTTT.

This clone was counted a few times. The chain uses TRBV3-1 (or the pseudogene TRBV3-2) and TRBJ2-5; 7 bases fit TRBD1. The germline V gene encodes CDR1 LGHDT and CDR2 YNNKEL (reference sequence). Trimming took 1 base from V and 4 from J; bases not matched to a gene: 9. This CDR3 contains 16 residues. CDR3 sequence reads: CASSQVVTGWGETQYF. The CDR3 DNA reads TGTGCCAGCAGCCAAGTGGTGACAGGGTGGGGAGAGACCCAGTACTTC.

This chain joins TRBV6-1 and TRBJ1-5, with D maybe TRBD1 (6 bases). Germline-derived CDR1 and CDR2 are MNHNS and SASEGT. With 0 bases removed from V and 6 bases from J, the gap between germline ends came to 9 bases. This CDR3 region has 14 residues. The CDR3 protein is CASSEAQGLQPQHF. The DNA of the CDR3 is TGTGCCAGCAGTGAAGCACAGGGTCTTCAGCCCCAGCATTTT.

V usage is TRBV18 and J usage is TRBJ2-2; TRBD2 might be the D (5 bases). The V end lost 5 bases, the J end lost 5 bases, and 15 bases lay between the germline ends. Germline CDR1 is KGHSH and CDR2 is LQKENI. The CDR3 runs 15 residues. This CDR3 reads CASSNTSPGTGELFF. CDR3 coding DNA: TGTGCCAGCTCAAATACTAGTCCCGGAACCGGGGAGCTGTTTTTT.

The chain uses TRBV9 and TRBJ2-2; 10 nucleotides agree with TRBD2. V lost 0 bases to trimming and J lost 7 bases; unmatched junction nucleotides: 9. The germline V gene has CDR1 SGDLS and CDR2 YYNGEE. This CDR3 has 17 amino acids. The CDR3 DNA follows: TGTGCCAGCAGCGTAGACAGCGGGGGGGCCCGGTACGGGGAGCTGTTTTTT. Translating it yields CASSVDSGGARYGELFF.

The CDR3 bases are TGTGCCTACACCCTAAACAGGGGTGGAAACACCATATATTTT. Translating it yields CAYTLNRGGNTIYF. This chain uses TRBV7-9 with TRBJ1-3; 7 nucleotides match TRBD1. Germline V CDR1 and CDR2: SEHNR, FQNEAQ (reference sequence). CDR3 length equals 14 residues. The junction had 10 bases not matched to a gene; V was cut back by 11 bases and J by 3 bases.

The chain uses TRBV29-1 and TRBJ2-2; D is ambiguous. V gave up 6 bases and J gave up 1 base, with 3 bases separating them. The CDR3 has 11 residues. Per the germline V gene, CDR1 is SQVTM and CDR2 is ANQGSEA. The CDR3: CSVRNTGELFF. The CDR3 region has the DNA TGCAGCGTCAGGAACACCGGGGAGCTGTTTTTT.